Presented here are 18 T cell receptor beta chains from one specimen sequenced in a study of blood T cell repertoires in COVID-19. TCRdb's copy holds only in-frame clones and misses some; the assay was immunoSEQ multiplex PCR. The repertoire holds about 140,000 clones, with 84% as singletons. Material for sequencing was peripheral blood. The receptors stem from a human donor in a cohort sampled during active COVID-19.

The gene calls are TRBV6-6 and TRBJ2-1; 14 bases agree with TRBD2. This CDR3 comprises 17 residues. V shed 5 bases, J shed 5 bases, and the junction held 8 bases outside the gene matches. Looked up from germline, CDR1 is MNHNY and CDR2 is SVGAGI (reference sequence). The CDR3 loop is CASSRTSGRWADNEQFF. As DNA, the CDR3 is TGTGCCAGCAGTCGGACTAGCGGGAGGTGGGCTGACAATGAGCAGTTCTTC.

J is TRBJ1-4 and V is TRBV4-1; 11 bases line up with TRBD1. The V and J ends lost 0 bases and 6 bases, in that order; junction bases with no gene match: 9. Germline CDR1 MGHRA, CDR2 YSYEKL. This CDR3 region has 18 residues. CDR3 sequence (DNA): TGCGCCAGCAGCCAAGAAGTTCTTTTGGGACAGGGGGATGAAAAACTGTTTTTT. This codes for CASSQEVLLGQGDEKLFF.

V usage is TRBV3-1 (or the pseudogene TRBV3-2) and J usage is TRBJ2-3, with 8 nucleotides matching TRBD1. J was trimmed by 6 bases and V by 3 bases; bases with no gene match: 8. The CDR3 has 15 residues. Looked up from germline, CDR1 is LGHDT and CDR2 is YNNKEL (reference sequence). CDR3 sequence reads: CASSHLPGGADTQYF. CDR3 nucleotide sequence: TGTGCCAGCAGCCATCTTCCAGGGGGCGCGGATACGCAGTATTTT.

This sequence joins TRBV6-1 and TRBJ1-2; 9 bases fit TRBD1. V trimming: 4 bases; J trimming: 4 bases; junction bases outside the gene matches: 10. Germline V CDR1 and CDR2: MNHNS, SASEGT. The CDR3 runs to 16 residues. The CDR3: CASSVREVQGAYGYTF. CDR3 nucleotide sequence: TGTGCCAGCAGTGTTCGCGAGGTACAGGGGGCCTATGGCTACACCTTC.

V gene TRBV19 combines with J gene TRBJ2-1, with TRBD2 identical over 9 bases. The CDR3 sequence is 13 residues long. Germline V lookup: CDR1 LNHDA, CDR2 SQIVND (reference sequence). Germline trimming cut 0 bases from V and 9 bases from J; bases unmatched to any gene: 0. CDR3 sequence: CASSIEAGGEQFF. The DNA for the CDR3 is TGTGCCAGTAGTATAGAAGCGGGAGGTGAGCAGTTCTTC.

The chain combines TRBV12-2 with TRBJ1-3; the table's D call, TRBD1, was not checked against the DNA. TRBV12-2 is reported as a pseudogene. The CDR3 consists of 19 residues. The CDR3 region is CASRFPHSPPGTVGNTIYF. CDR3 bases: TGTGCAAGTCGCTTTCCCCATTCCCCCCCCGGGACAGTTGGAAACACCATATATTTT.

V gene TRBV27 combines with J gene TRBJ1-2; tentative D call: TRBD1 (5 bases). Trimming left V 3 bases short and J 1 base short, with 15 bases between. This CDR3 contains 16 residues. The germline V gene encodes CDR1 MNHEY and CDR2 SMNVEV (reference sequence). This CDR3 reads CASSFGGGARNYGYTF. The CDR3 nucleotides are TGTGCCAGCAGTTTTGGGGGAGGGGCGCGTAACTATGGCTACACCTTC.

This clone has only one observation. The chain has TRBV4-2 and TRBJ2-3, with a possible D match to TRBD2 (6 bases). Germline CDR1 reads LGHNA; CDR2 reads YNFKEQ. V shed 3 bases and J shed 9 bases, with 16 bases lying between them. CDR3 length: 14 amino acids. The CDR3 sequence: CASSHRDSTGTQYF. Here the CDR3 DNA reads TGTGCCAGCAGCCACCGGGACTCTACCGGCACGCAGTATTTT.

V usage is TRBV30 and J usage is TRBJ2-1, with D possibly TRBD2 on 5 matching bases. CDR3 size: 14 residues. The V and J ends lost 7 bases and 5 bases respectively, with 18 bases between them. CDR1 is GTSNPN and CDR2 is SVGIG in the germline V gene (reference sequence). The CDR3: CAFLSARRDNEQFF. The CDR3 nucleotides read TGTGCCTTCCTTAGCGCCCGTAGAGACAATGAGCAGTTCTTC.

The V gene is TRBV5-4, the J gene TRBJ1-2; D may be TRBD1 (5 bases). Germline values: CDR1 SGHNT, CDR2 YYREEE (reference sequence). There are 14 residues in the CDR3. The V end was cut by 3 bases, the J end by 11 bases, with 20 bases between. The CDR3 DNA is TGTGCCAGCAGCTCGGGGGGATTTGAGCAGGTTTACACCTTC. Translating gives CASSSGGFEQVYTF. Together with reference TRBV5-4 and TRBJ1-2, the CDR3 gives the full variable domain: ETGVTQSPTHLIKTRGQQVTLRCSSQSGHNTVSWYQQALGQGPQFIFQYYREEENGRGNFPPRFSGLQFPNYSSELNVNALELDDSALYLCASSSGGFEQVYTFGSGTRLTVV.

Here the CDR3 reads CASSFSGTGRFDTIYF. The CDR3 coding sequence is TGTGCCAGCAGTTTTTCCGGGACAGGGAGATTTGACACCATATATTTT. This chain connects TRBV28 to TRBJ1-3; 9 bases fit TRBD1. The CDR3 runs to 16 residues. Germline V gene data show CDR1 as MDHEN and CDR2 as SYDVKM. J gave up 8 bases and V 3 bases, and 11 bases lay outside the gene matches.

The J gene is TRBJ2-3, the V gene TRBV5-6; 7 bases map to TRBD2. The V gene end was trimmed by 4 bases and the J gene end by 5 bases; junction bases not matched to a gene: 7. Germline loops: CDR1 SGHDT, CDR2 YYEEEE. This CDR3 has 14 residues. CDR3 in DNA: TGTGCCAGCAGCCGAGGACTAGAGGGAGATACGCAGTATTTT. Translation: CASSRGLEGDTQYF.

The chain uses TRBV24-1 and TRBJ1-1, with a possible D match to TRBD1 (5 bases). The CDR3 loop spans 13 amino acids. The V end was cut by 3 bases, the J end by 1 base, with 5 bases between. CDR1 and CDR2 from the germline V gene are KGHDR and SFDVKD. The CDR3 nucleotides read TGTGCCACCAGTGATGACAGGAACACTGAAGCTTTCTTT. The encoded protein is CATSDDRNTEAFF.

The CDR3, as DNA: TGTGCCAGCTCACCGGAGACGGGCTATGGCTACACCTTC. Its protein product is CASSPETGYGYTF. The chain carries TRBV18 and TRBJ1-2; D remains unclear. The CDR3 totals 13 residues. The V end was cut by 3 bases, the J end by 4 bases, with 9 bases between. Germline loops: CDR1 KGHSH, CDR2 LQKENI. Filled out from reference TRBV18 and TRBJ1-2, the complete variable domain reads NAGVMQNPRHLVRRRGQEARLRCSPMKGHSHVYWYRQLPEEGLKFMVYLQKENIIDESGMPKERFSAEFPKEGPSILRIQQVVRGDSAAYFCASSPETGYGYTFGSGTRLTVV.

As to this clone: This specimen includes other DNA sequences encoding the same CDR3. This sequence joins TRBV19 and TRBJ2-7; D might be TRBD2 (6 bases). The V and J ends lost 3 bases and 3 bases respectively, with 6 bases between them. Per germline, CDR1 LNHDA and CDR2 SQIVND (reference sequence). The CDR3 extends over 12 amino acids. CDR3 DNA: TGTGCCAGTAGTATCGGGGGCTACGAGCAGTACTTC. Encoded protein: CASSIGGYEQYF.

The chain combines TRBV9 with TRBJ1-2; TRBD1 is a possible D gene (6 bases). Trimming left V 3 bases short and J 8 bases short, with 17 bases between. The germline gives CDR1 SGDLS, CDR2 YYNGEE. CDR3 length: 14 residues. As DNA, the CDR3 is TGTGCCAGCAGCGAGGACAGTTTTCCAGGGGGCTACACCTTC. It encodes CASSEDSFPGGYTF. Full variable domain (outside the CDR3, taken from reference TRBV9 and TRBJ1-2): DSGVTQTPKHLITATGQRVTLRCSPRSGDLSVYWYQQSLDQGLQFLIQYYNGEERAKGNILERFSAQQFPDLHSELNLSSLELGDSALYFCASSEDSFPGGYTFGSGTRLTVV.

This chain links TRBV14 with TRBJ2-7; 7 bases are a match to TRBD1. V lost 1 base and J lost 0; bases outside the gene matches: 6. Germline V gene sequence: CDR1 SGHDN, CDR2 FVKESK. There are 16 residues in the CDR3. The CDR3 region has the DNA TGTGCCAGCAGCCAAGTACAGGGGATAACCTCCTACGAGCAGTACGTC. Its translation: CASSQVQGITSYEQYV.

The rearrangement links TRBV19 to TRBJ1-2; D gene unclear. The CDR3 contains 12 residues. The germline V gene has CDR1 LNHDA and CDR2 SQIVND (reference sequence). V was cut by 6 bases and J by 5 bases, with 10 bases left in between. This chain's CDR3 is CASRSGGYGYTF. CDR3 DNA sequence: TGTGCCAGTAGAAGCGGTGGATATGGCTACACCTTC.